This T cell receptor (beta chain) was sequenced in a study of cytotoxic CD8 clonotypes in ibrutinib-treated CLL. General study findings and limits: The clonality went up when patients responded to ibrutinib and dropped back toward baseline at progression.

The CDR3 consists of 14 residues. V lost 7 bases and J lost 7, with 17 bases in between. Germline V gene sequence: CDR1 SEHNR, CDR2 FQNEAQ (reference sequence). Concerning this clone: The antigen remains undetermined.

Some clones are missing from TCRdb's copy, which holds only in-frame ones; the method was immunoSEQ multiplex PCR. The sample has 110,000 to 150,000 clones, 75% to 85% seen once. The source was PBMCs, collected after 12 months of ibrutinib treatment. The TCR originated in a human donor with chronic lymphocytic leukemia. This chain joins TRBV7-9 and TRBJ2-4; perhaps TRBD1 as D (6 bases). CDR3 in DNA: TGTGCCAGCACCCCGGGGCAGGGGATGAACATTCAGTACTTC. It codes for CASTPGQGMNIQYF.